These T cell receptor beta chains were read from a single sample in a study of beta chain features in type 1 diabetes. Profiled with immunoSEQ multiplex PCR; TCRdb holds only in-frame clones, not every one. The sample shows about 220,000 clones, 11% of them seen only once. Specimen: central memory CD4+ T cells from blood. These receptors all stem from a man aged 18-30 years in good health. CDR3s include the opening cysteine and the closing phenylalanine or tryptophan. Fields, in order: D gene, V gene, J gene, clone size, CDR3 DNA, CDR3 protein. The D gene is left open where the match is weak. Clone size is not always given. Where it is, it says once, few, many or a class for expanded clones.

D gene: -
V gene: TRBV7-2
J gene: TRBJ2-1
clone size: many
CDR3 DNA: TGTGCCAGCAGCTTAGCCAATTTCTATGAGCAGTTCTTC
CDR3 protein: CASSLANFYEQFF

D gene: TRBD1
V gene: TRBV27
J gene: TRBJ1-1
clone size: -
CDR3 DNA: TGTGCCAGCAGGGGACAGGGTCGCACTGAAGCTTTCTTT
CDR3 protein: CASRGQGRTEAFF

D gene: -
V gene: TRBV5-1
J gene: TRBJ2-1
clone size: -
CDR3 DNA: TGCGCCAGCAGCTCCGGGACAAGCTCCTACAATGAGCAGTTCTTC
CDR3 protein: CASSSGTSSYNEQFF

D gene: -
V gene: TRBV6-6
J gene: TRBJ1-5
clone size: -
CDR3 DNA: TGTGCCAGCAGTGGGCAGGGAGGTCAGCCCCAGCATTTT
CDR3 protein: CASSGQGGQPQHF

D gene: TRBD2
V gene: TRBV7-7
J gene: TRBJ2-5
clone size: -
CDR3 DNA: TGTGCTAGCAGCTTAGCGGGGAGGGTATCCCGAGAGACCCAGTACTTC
CDR3 protein: CASSLAGRVSRETQYF

D gene: -
V gene: TRBV21-1
J gene: TRBJ2-5
clone size: few
CDR3 DNA: TGTGCCAGCAGCGGACACAGGGTTGGGGAGACCCAGTACTTC
CDR3 protein: CASSGHRVGETQYF

D gene: -
V gene: TRBV15
J gene: TRBJ2-5
clone size: few
CDR3 DNA: TGTGCCACCAGCAGAGTGCTCCAAGAGACCCAGTACTTC
CDR3 protein: CATSRVLQETQYF

D gene: -
V gene: TRBV7-2
J gene: TRBJ2-3
clone size: few
CDR3 DNA: TGTGCCAGCAGCTTAGAGGGGAGGCCGGGGGATACGCAGTATTTT
CDR3 protein: CASSLEGRPGDTQYF

D gene: -
V gene: TRBV18
J gene: TRBJ2-1
clone size: -
CDR3 DNA: TGTGCCAGCTCACCTACAGGTCCCTACAATGAGCAGTTCTTC
CDR3 protein: CASSPTGPYNEQFF

D gene: TRBD1
V gene: TRBV7-9
J gene: TRBJ2-1
clone size: -
CDR3 DNA: TGTGCCAGCAGCGCGGGACAGGGGGAATCAAATGAGCAGTTCTTC
CDR3 protein: CASSAGQGESNEQFF

D gene: -
V gene: TRBV14
J gene: TRBJ2-7
clone size: few
CDR3 DNA: TGTGCCAGCAGCCAGGGCAACTCCTACGAGCAGTACTTC
CDR3 protein: CASSQGNSYEQYF

D gene: -
V gene: TRBV4-3
J gene: TRBJ2-1
clone size: -
CDR3 DNA: TGCGCCAGCAGCCAAGGTATCCTCGTTGACAATGAGCAGTTCTTC
CDR3 protein: CASSQGILVDNEQFF

D gene: -
V gene: TRBV29-1
J gene: TRBJ2-7
clone size: medium-sized
CDR3 DNA: TGCAGCGTTGGAGAGGGTAGCGACTCCTACGAGCAGTACTTC
CDR3 protein: CSVGEGSDSYEQYF

D gene: -
V gene: TRBV29-1
J gene: TRBJ2-1
clone size: many
CDR3 DNA: TGCAGCGCCCCCGAGCCTATCAATGAGCAGTTCTTC
CDR3 protein: CSAPEPINEQFF

D gene: -
V gene: TRBV11-3
J gene: TRBJ2-3
clone size: -
CDR3 DNA: TGTGCCAGCAGTAGTACCGGGGATACGCAGTATTTT
CDR3 protein: CASSSTGDTQYF

D gene: TRBD1
V gene: TRBV4-2
J gene: TRBJ2-5
clone size: few
CDR3 DNA: TGTGCCAGCAGCCAAGTTACAGGGGGCGCGAAGACCCAGTACTTC
CDR3 protein: CASSQVTGGAKTQYF

D gene: -
V gene: TRBV7-9
J gene: TRBJ2-5
clone size: many
CDR3 DNA: TGTGCCAGCAGCTTTGCAGGCGGGGAGACCCAGTACTTC
CDR3 protein: CASSFAGGETQYF

D gene: -
V gene: TRBV5-4
J gene: TRBJ2-3
clone size: -
CDR3 DNA: TGTGCCAGCAGCTTGGCGCTAGCTTCAGATACGCAGTATTTT
CDR3 protein: CASSLALASDTQYF

D gene: TRBD1
V gene: TRBV4-3
J gene: TRBJ1-2
clone size: few
CDR3 DNA: TGCGCCAGCAGCCAAGATGGACAGGGAATGGATGGCTACACCTTC
CDR3 protein: CASSQDGQGMDGYTF

D gene: TRBD1
V gene: TRBV5-1
J gene: TRBJ2-5
clone size: -
CDR3 DNA: TGCGCCAGCAGCTTGGGACCGGGACAGGGTACGGAGACCCAGTACTTC
CDR3 protein: CASSLGPGQGTETQYF

D gene: TRBD2
V gene: TRBV7-2
J gene: TRBJ2-7
clone size: few
CDR3 DNA: TGTGCCAGCAGCTCCGGACTAGCGGTAGCCTACGAGCAGTACTTC
CDR3 protein: CASSSGLAVAYEQYF

D gene: -
V gene: TRBV29-1
J gene: TRBJ1-1
clone size: many
CDR3 DNA: TGCAGCGTTGACGGGGGGAATGAAGCTTTCTTT
CDR3 protein: CSVDGGNEAFF

D gene: TRBD1
V gene: TRBV2
J gene: TRBJ2-7
clone size: -
CDR3 DNA: TGTGCCAGCAGTGAGGGGACAGGGGGCCACGAGCAGTACTTC
CDR3 protein: CASSEGTGGHEQYF

D gene: -
V gene: TRBV30
J gene: TRBJ1-1
clone size: -
CDR3 DNA: TGTGCCTGGAGTACAGCCTCAGGAGAAGCTTTCTTT
CDR3 protein: CAWSTASGEAFF

D gene: -
V gene: TRBV10-1
J gene: TRBJ2-2
clone size: few
CDR3 DNA: TGCGCCAGCAGTGTAGAGACTACGAACACCGGGGAGCTGTTTTTT
CDR3 protein: CASSVETTNTGELFF

D gene: -
V gene: TRBV6-5
J gene: TRBJ1-1
clone size: -
CDR3 DNA: TGTGCCAGCAATAGTTACGACACTGAAGCTTTCTTT
CDR3 protein: CASNSYDTEAFF

D gene: -
V gene: TRBV6-1
J gene: TRBJ2-1
clone size: -
CDR3 DNA: TGTGCCAGCAGTGAATTGAGCGCGGGCAATGAGCAGTTCTTC
CDR3 protein: CASSELSAGNEQFF

D gene: -
V gene: TRBV2
J gene: TRBJ2-3
clone size: few
CDR3 DNA: TGTGCCAGCAGAAGGGCCACAGATACGCAGTATTTT
CDR3 protein: CASRRATDTQYF

D gene: -
V gene: TRBV7-7
J gene: TRBJ2-3
clone size: few
CDR3 DNA: TGTGCCAGCAGCCCACAGGTTCTCACAGATACGCAGTATTTT
CDR3 protein: CASSPQVLTDTQYF

D gene: -
V gene: TRBV5-6
J gene: TRBJ2-1
clone size: -
CDR3 DNA: TGTGCCAGCAACCTCCTAGGGGAAGAGCAGTTCTTC
CDR3 protein: CASNLLGEEQFF

D gene: -
V gene: TRBV5-6
J gene: TRBJ1-5
clone size: -
CDR3 DNA: TGTGCCAGCAGCGACAGAAGCCAGCCCCAGCATTTT
CDR3 protein: CASSDRSQPQHF

D gene: -
V gene: TRBV6-1
J gene: TRBJ2-1
clone size: few
CDR3 DNA: TGTGCCAGCAGAATCCGGGACGGGTGGTACAATGAGCAGTTCTTC
CDR3 protein: CASRIRDGWYNEQFF

D gene: TRBD1
V gene: TRBV6-5
J gene: TRBJ2-3
clone size: -
CDR3 DNA: TGTGCCAGCAGTCGTCGGACAGGGCAGGCAGATACGCAGTATTTT
CDR3 protein: CASSRRTGQADTQYF

D gene: TRBD2
V gene: TRBV9
J gene: TRBJ2-3
clone size: few
CDR3 DNA: TGTGCCAGCAGCGTAGGGGGACTAGCGGGAGGGCCGTTTGGAGATACGCAGTATTTT
CDR3 protein: CASSVGGLAGGPFGDTQYF

D gene: TRBD2
V gene: TRBV11-1
J gene: TRBJ2-1
clone size: -
CDR3 DNA: TGTGCCAGCAGCTTACGACTAGCGGACGGCAATGAGCAGTTCTTC
CDR3 protein: CASSLRLADGNEQFF

D gene: TRBD2
V gene: TRBV4-3
J gene: TRBJ2-3
clone size: many
CDR3 DNA: TGCGCCAGCAGCCAAGGTAGCGGGATTTACACAGATACGCAGTATTTT
CDR3 protein: CASSQGSGIYTDTQYF

D gene: -
V gene: TRBV25-1
J gene: TRBJ2-7
clone size: -
CDR3 DNA: TGTGCCAGCAGTGAATCGAAGGGGAGCTCCTACGAGCAGTACTTC
CDR3 protein: CASSESKGSSYEQYF

D gene: -
V gene: TRBV10-3
J gene: TRBJ2-1
clone size: few
CDR3 DNA: TGTGCCATCAGTTCCGGGACGGATCGGGCGGTAGAGCAGTTCTTC
CDR3 protein: CAISSGTDRAVEQFF

D gene: TRBD2
V gene: TRBV4-3
J gene: TRBJ2-3
clone size: -
CDR3 DNA: TGCGCCAGCAGCCAAGATTTATCTAGCGGGAGTAGCACAGATACGCAGTATTTT
CDR3 protein: CASSQDLSSGSSTDTQYF